A selection of T cell receptor beta chains follows, all from one sample in a study of T cells after yellow fever vaccination. MiXCR, applied by TCRdb to the 5' RACE reads, yields one record per CDR3 protein. The sample includes a few hundred thousand distinct CDR3 sequences, approximately 9% of them seen just once. Specimen: PBMCs, collected on the day of the first yellow fever vaccination. The receptors were gathered from a man between 18 and 29 years old who received the YFV17D yellow fever vaccine. The CDR3 runs from the conserved cysteine through the conserved F or W.

J: TRBJ1-6
V: TRBV27
CDR3: CASSVKQGLGSNSPLHF

J: TRBJ2-3
V: TRBV11-1
CDR3: CASSSTIPGPHRSTDTQYF

J: TRBJ1-6
V: TRBV3-1
CDR3: CASSQAGLSDSPLHF

J: TRBJ1-2
V: TRBV19
CDR3: CASSPWQGGYGYTF

J: TRBJ2-2
V: TRBV29-1
CDR3: CSVERGRGNTGELFF

J: TRBJ1-5
V: TRBV5-5
CDR3: CASSEGTVNQPQHF

J: TRBJ2-7
V: TRBV5-1
CDR3: CASSFSGDYEQYF

J: TRBJ2-1
V: TRBV27
CDR3: CASSALDWGLAGSTEGKQFF

J: TRBJ2-2
V: TRBV9
CDR3: CASSVSGGGVTGELFF

J: TRBJ2-1
V: TRBV24-1
CDR3: CATSPTGRGHNEQFF

J: TRBJ1-3
V: TRBV5-1
CDR3: CASSLDGASGNTIYF

J: TRBJ2-5
V: TRBV30
CDR3: CAWNRGFQETQYF

J: TRBJ1-1
V: TRBV12-3/TRBV12-4
CDR3: CASSQTRYTEAFF

J: TRBJ2-1
V: TRBV5-4
CDR3: CASSPSGGPSSYNEQFF

J: TRBJ1-4
V: TRBV20-1
CDR3: CSASARGYEKLFF

J: TRBJ2-2
V: TRBV7-2
CDR3: CASRPTPGGTTGELFF

J: TRBJ1-5
V: TRBV4-1
CDR3: CASSPGEQATVGNQPQHF

J: TRBJ2-5
V: TRBV19
CDR3: CASSIRTSWAQYF

J: TRBJ2-7
V: TRBV5-1
CDR3: CASSLVQGGTYEQYF

J: TRBJ2-3
V: TRBV12-3/TRBV12-4
CDR3: CASSFSLAPGTDTQYF

J: TRBJ1-4
V: TRBV18
CDR3: CASSTDSTNEKLFF

J: TRBJ1-5
V: TRBV27
CDR3: CASSGTGGQPQHF

J: TRBJ1-6
V: TRBV4-3
CDR3: CASSSRDGTNSPLHF

J: TRBJ2-3
V: TRBV25-1
CDR3: CASREPGGRDTQYF

J: TRBJ1-1
V: TRBV4-1
CDR3: CASSQREVTEAFF

J: TRBJ2-7
V: TRBV21-1
CDR3: CASSKAARSLSSYEQYF

J: TRBJ1-2
V: TRBV5-7
CDR3: CASGPGPGQGREDGYTF

J: TRBJ2-2
V: TRBV4-3
CDR3: CASSPARDLGRNPNTGELFF

J: TRBJ1-2
V: TRBV4-1
CDR3: CASSQEFPGGGNGYTF

J: TRBJ2-2
V: TRBV4-1
CDR3: CASSQVGLAGSNGELFF

J: TRBJ1-1
V: TRBV7-9
CDR3: CASSSGGWNTEAFF

J: TRBJ2-3
V: TRBV5-1
CDR3: CASSLGFATDTQYF

J: TRBJ2-5
V: TRBV5-6
CDR3: CASSPRQESETQYF

J: TRBJ1-1
V: TRBV20-1
CDR3: CSARSGTVNTEAFF

J: TRBJ2-3
V: TRBV27
CDR3: CASSLEGRSGGADTQYF

J: TRBJ2-1
V: TRBV7-2
CDR3: CASSPTRDRGIDEQFF

J: TRBJ2-7
V: TRBV7-9
CDR3: CASSGAERGNEQYF

J: TRBJ1-5
V: TRBV9
CDR3: CASSVGPDIDQPQHF

J: TRBJ2-3
V: TRBV9
CDR3: CASSVGRGDTQYF

J: TRBJ2-7
V: TRBV18
CDR3: CASSPPSGVYEQYF

J: TRBJ2-5
V: TRBV4-3
CDR3: CASSQETGVETQYF

J: TRBJ2-5
V: TRBV7-2
CDR3: CASSLGPSGGETQYF

J: TRBJ2-5
V: TRBV7-6
CDR3: CASSLEVAGGPIGETQYF

J: TRBJ1-1
V: TRBV27
CDR3: CASSPQQFMNTEAFF

J: TRBJ2-6
V: TRBV6-2/TRBV6-3
CDR3: CASSRMPGARGANVLTF

J: TRBJ2-3
V: TRBV7-9
CDR3: CASSWHVGGRTDTQYF

J: TRBJ1-1
V: TRBV20-1
CDR3: CSARDIQLNTEAFF

J: TRBJ1-2
V: TRBV5-1
CDR3: CASSPHGQHGYTF

J: TRBJ2-5
V: TRBV29-1
CDR3: CSVRRGGGGETQYF

J: TRBJ2-4
V: TRBV11-2
CDR3: CASSAPRGGRVAKNIQYF

J: TRBJ1-1
V: TRBV5-1
CDR3: CASSLGFTNTEAFF

J: TRBJ2-1
V: TRBV29-1
CDR3: CSVVDRNEQFF

J: TRBJ2-2
V: TRBV29-1
CDR3: CSAGLKFANTGELFF

J: TRBJ2-7
V: TRBV9
CDR3: CASSVAPDRVDEQYF

J: TRBJ2-3
V: TRBV5-1
CDR3: CASSSDRKLTDTQYF

J: TRBJ2-7
V: TRBV4-2
CDR3: CASSQEGTAAYEQYF